This T cell receptor beta chain was identified during a study of T-cell reconstitution after alpha-beta-depleted transplantation in children. Study findings and constraints: Expanded graft clones numbering several hundred reportedly gave rise to alpha-beta T cells about two months after transplant. Several patients had high TCRbeta diversity at day 60; it came from surviving recipient T cells and thymic progenitors. T-cell counts and diversity at one year following transplant were attributed mainly to newly produced T cells.

In regard to this clonotype: The antigen is unknown.

Molecular barcoding with unique molecular identifiers was used for the TCRbeta library. TCRdb re-derived calls from the PCR reads in MiXCR, one entry per CDR3 protein. The repertoire holds some 100,000 distinct CDR3 sequences, with around a sixth as singletons. Here the sequenced sample was PBMCs, mostly from graft donor cells, taken 180 days after TCRalphabeta/CD19-depleted stem cell transplant. The clonotype comes from a male patient between 2 and 15 years old who had a stem cell transplant for acute lymphoblastic leukemia, so the T cells may come from the graft donor.

CDR3 DNA: TGCAGCGTCGCCTCGGGACAGAGGTCCAATGAGCAGTTCTTC. Translating gives CSVASGQRSNEQFF. The chain combines TRBV29-1 with TRBJ2-1; 7 bases agree with TRBD1. After removal of 6 bases from V and 6 bases from J, the junction contained 11 bases not matched to a gene. Looked up from germline, CDR1 is SQVTM and CDR2 is ANQGSEA. This CDR3 is 14 amino acids long.